Listed below are T cell receptor beta chains from one sample, sequenced in a study of metastatic and nonmetastatic thyroid tumors. TCRdb reprocessed the PCR reads using MiXCR. The data contain under 45,000 clones, around 16% of them singletons. Sequenced input: tumor tissue. The receptors were gathered from a female donor with papillary thyroid cancer or a benign thyroid nodule (not recorded which). Some clones in this sample may be carry-over from other donors' samples. Both conserved end residues are part of each CDR3. The D gene is left open where the match is weak. The size entry gives once, few, many, or a class for an expanded clone.

d_call j_call v_call clone_size cdr3_length cdr3_aa cdr3_nt
NA TRBJ2-1 TRBV7-8 many 16 CASSLRPAGFDNEQFF TGTGCCAGCAGCTTACGTCCAGCGGGTTTTGACAATGAGCAGTTCTTC
NA TRBJ2-5 TRBV4-1 many 15 CASSQGPTRKETQYF TGCGCCAGCAGCCAAGGGCCCACTAGAAAAGAGACCCAGTACTTC
NA TRBJ1-5 TRBV6-1 few 12 CASSSGRRPGHF TGTGCCAGCAGTAGTGGACGGAGGCCAGGGCATTTT
NA TRBJ1-6 TRBV30 many 16 CAWSVQIQYGHPPLHF TGTGCCTGGAGTGTACAAATACAGTACGGACACCCACCCCTCCACTTT
NA TRBJ2-2 TRBV20-1 medium-sized 14 CSARVGGNTGELFF TGCAGTGCTAGAGTCGGGGGCAACACCGGGGAGCTGTTTTTT
TRBD1 TRBJ2-3 TRBV20-1 many 19 CSARDWDRPNSLSTDTQYF TGCAGTGCTAGAGATTGGGACAGGCCTAACTCGCTAAGCACAGATACGCAGTATTTT
NA TRBJ1-2 TRBV28 many 14 CASSLSRQGNGYTF TGTGCCAGCAGTTTATCCCGGCAGGGGAATGGCTACACCTTC
NA TRBJ1-3 TRBV11-3 once 14 CASSGWISGNTLYF TGTGCCAGCAGCGGCTGGATTTCTGGAAACACCTTATATTTT
TRBD1 TRBJ1-1 TRBV4-1 many 19 CASSQENYGTGYFGTEAFF TGCGCCAGCAGCCAAGAAAACTACGGGACAGGGTACTTTGGCACTGAAGCTTTCTTT
NA TRBJ1-4 TRBV10-2 few 14 CASSESTSGGKLFF TGCGCCAGCAGTGAGTCGACTTCAGGAGGAAAACTGTTTTTT
TRBD1 TRBJ1-2 TRBV29-1 many 13 CSVGTGANYGYTF TGCAGCGTTGGAACAGGGGCTAACTATGGCTACACCTTC